What follows describes a single T cell receptor beta chain. Its antigen remains unknown. Amplification used 60 Vbeta primers and 13 Jbeta primers. In the original analysis: A later analysis counted 65 million to 80 million unique TCR beta chains, 9.5 million to 12 million shared. The assay was immunoSEQ multiplex PCR, and TCRdb's table has in-frame clones only and misses some. That table is the source of V, J and clone size, and D and trimming were worked out from the DNA. The sample lists about 150,000 clones, around 82% occurring once. The data originate from a study of cytomegalovirus exposure and HLA in healthy donors. Study-wide results and caveats: When analyzed later, a missense DCLRE1C variant was found to be linked to TCR beta V- and J-gene trimming. Roughly even sequencing depth across donors was the assumption behind the presence/absence analyses. Accounts indicate the classifier identified cytomegalovirus status with strong specificity and sensitivity.

Material: PBMCs. This clonotype was sampled from a woman between 50 and 59 years old in good health and CMV-seropositive.

CDR3 protein: CASNRGESYNEQFF. The DNA of the CDR3 is TGTGCCAGTAACCGGGGGGAGTCCTACAATGAGCAGTTCTTC. The V call is TRBV19, the J call TRBJ2-1, with 7 bases lining up with TRBD2. This CDR3 is built from 14 residues. Germline V gene sequence: CDR1 LNHDA, CDR2 SQIVND (reference sequence). J gave up 1 base and V 7 bases, and 4 bases lay outside the gene matches.